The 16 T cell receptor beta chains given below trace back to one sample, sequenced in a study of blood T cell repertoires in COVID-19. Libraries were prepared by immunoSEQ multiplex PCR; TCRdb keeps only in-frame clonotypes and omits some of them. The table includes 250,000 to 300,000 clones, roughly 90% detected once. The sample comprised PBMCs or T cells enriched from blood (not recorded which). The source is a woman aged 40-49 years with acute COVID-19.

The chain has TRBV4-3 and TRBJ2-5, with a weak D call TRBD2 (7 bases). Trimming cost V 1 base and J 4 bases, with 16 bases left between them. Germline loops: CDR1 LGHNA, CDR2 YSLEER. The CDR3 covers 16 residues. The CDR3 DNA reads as TGCGCCAGCAGCCAAGGGGGGGCGGGAGCGGGAGAGACCCAGTACTTC. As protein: CASSQGGAGAGETQYF.

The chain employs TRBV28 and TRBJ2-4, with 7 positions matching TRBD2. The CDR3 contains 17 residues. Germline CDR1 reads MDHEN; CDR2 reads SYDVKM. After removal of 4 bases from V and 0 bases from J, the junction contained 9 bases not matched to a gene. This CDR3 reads CASSSRREGLAKNIQYF. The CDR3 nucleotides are TGTGCCAGCAGTTCACGGAGGGAGGGATTAGCCAAAAACATTCAGTACTTC.

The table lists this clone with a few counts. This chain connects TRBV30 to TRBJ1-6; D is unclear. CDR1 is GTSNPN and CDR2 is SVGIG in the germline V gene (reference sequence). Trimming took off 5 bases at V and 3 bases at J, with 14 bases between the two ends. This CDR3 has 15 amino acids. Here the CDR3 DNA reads TGTGCCTGGGGTCATTTAAACAACTATAATTCACCCCTCCACTTT. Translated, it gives CAWGHLNNYNSPLHF.

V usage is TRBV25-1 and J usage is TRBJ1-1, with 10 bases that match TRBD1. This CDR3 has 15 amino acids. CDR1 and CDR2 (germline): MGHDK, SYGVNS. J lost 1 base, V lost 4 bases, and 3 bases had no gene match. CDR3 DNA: TGTGCCAGCAGTGCGACAGGGGGCGGGAACACTGAAGCTTTCTTT. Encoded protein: CASSATGGGNTEAFF.

The chain's CDR3 is CASSSGRMTDTQYF. In nucleotides, the CDR3 is TGTGCCAGCAGTTCCGGGAGGATGACAGATACGCAGTATTTT. The rearrangement joins TRBV5-4 to TRBJ2-3, with 7 bases lining up with TRBD2. Germline loops: CDR1 SGHNT, CDR2 YYREEE (reference sequence). This CDR3 contains 14 residues. J lost 3 bases, V lost 5 bases, and 6 bases had no gene match.

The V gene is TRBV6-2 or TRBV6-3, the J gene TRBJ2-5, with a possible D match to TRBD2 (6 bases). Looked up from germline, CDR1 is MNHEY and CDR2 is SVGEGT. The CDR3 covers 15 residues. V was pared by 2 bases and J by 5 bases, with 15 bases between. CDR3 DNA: TGTGCCAGCAGTTACGGGCGGGAAGGGGCGGAGACCCAGTACTTC. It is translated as CASSYGREGAETQYF.

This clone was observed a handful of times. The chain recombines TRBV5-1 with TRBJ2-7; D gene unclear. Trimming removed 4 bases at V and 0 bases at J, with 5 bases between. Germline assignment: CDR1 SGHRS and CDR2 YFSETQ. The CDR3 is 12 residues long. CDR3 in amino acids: CASSESSYEQYF. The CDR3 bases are TGCGCCAGCAGCGAGAGCTCCTACGAGCAGTACTTC. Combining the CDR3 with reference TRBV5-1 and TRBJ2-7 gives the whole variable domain KAGVTQTPRYLIKTRGQQVTLSCSPISGHRSVSWYQQTPGQGLQFLFEYFSETQRNKGNFPGRFSGRQFSNSRSEMNVSTLELGDSALYLCASSESSYEQYFGPGTRLTVT.

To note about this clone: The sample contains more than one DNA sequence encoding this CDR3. CDR3 coding DNA: TGTGCCAGCTCACCAGACAGCAGCTATGGCTACACCTTC. Translating gives CASSPDSSYGYTF. This chain uses TRBV18 with TRBJ1-2; tentative D call: TRBD1 (5 bases). The length of the CDR3 is 13 residues. Germline V gene sequence: CDR1 KGHSH, CDR2 LQKENI. The V and J ends lost 2 bases and 4 bases respectively, with 8 bases between them.

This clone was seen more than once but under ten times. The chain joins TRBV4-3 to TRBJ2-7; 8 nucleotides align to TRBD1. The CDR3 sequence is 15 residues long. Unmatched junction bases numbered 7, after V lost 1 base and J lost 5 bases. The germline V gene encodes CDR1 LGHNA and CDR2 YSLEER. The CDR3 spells CASSQVRTGRDEQYF. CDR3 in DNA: TGCGCCAGCAGCCAAGTAAGGACAGGGCGCGACGAGCAGTACTTC.

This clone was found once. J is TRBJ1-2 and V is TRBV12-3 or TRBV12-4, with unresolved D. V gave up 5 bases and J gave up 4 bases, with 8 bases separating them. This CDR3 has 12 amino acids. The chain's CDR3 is CASSLRFYGYTF. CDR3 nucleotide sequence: TGTGCCAGCAGTCTCCGGTTCTATGGCTACACCTTC.

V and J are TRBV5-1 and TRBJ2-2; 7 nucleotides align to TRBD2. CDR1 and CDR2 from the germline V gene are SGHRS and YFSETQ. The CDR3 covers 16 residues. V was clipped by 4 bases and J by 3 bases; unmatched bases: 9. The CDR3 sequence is CASSPKGRVDTGELFF. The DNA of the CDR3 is TGCGCCAGCAGCCCGAAGGGGAGGGTCGACACCGGGGAGCTGTTTTTT. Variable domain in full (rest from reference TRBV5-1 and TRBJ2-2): KAGVTQTPRYLIKTRGQQVTLSCSPISGHRSVSWYQQTPGQGLQFLFEYFSETQRNKGNFPGRFSGRQFSNSRSEMNVSTLELGDSALYLCASSPKGRVDTGELFFGEGSRLTVL.

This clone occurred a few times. The CDR3 bases are TGTGCCAGCAAGCTTACCCACGGGGGCTCCTACGAGCAGTACTTC. The encoded protein is CASKLTHGGSYEQYF. The chain carries TRBV28 and TRBJ2-7, with D possibly TRBD2 on 6 matching bases. This CDR3 has 15 amino acids. Trimming stripped 7 bases from V and 0 bases from J, with 16 bases between. Germline CDR1 MDHEN, CDR2 SYDVKM.

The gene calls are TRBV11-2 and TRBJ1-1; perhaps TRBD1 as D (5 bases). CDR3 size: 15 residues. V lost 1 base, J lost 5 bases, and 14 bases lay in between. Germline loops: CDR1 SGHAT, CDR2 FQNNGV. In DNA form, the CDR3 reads TGTGCCAGCAGCTTAGCGGCAGGGCAAGTAACTGAAGCTTTCTTT. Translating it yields CASSLAAGQVTEAFF.

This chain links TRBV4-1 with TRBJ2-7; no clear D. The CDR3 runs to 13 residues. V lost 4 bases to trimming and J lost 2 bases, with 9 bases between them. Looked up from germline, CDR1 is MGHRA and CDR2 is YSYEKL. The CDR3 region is CASSRRVAYEQYF. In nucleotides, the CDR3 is TGCGCCAGCAGCCGTCGGGTTGCCTACGAGCAGTACTTC.

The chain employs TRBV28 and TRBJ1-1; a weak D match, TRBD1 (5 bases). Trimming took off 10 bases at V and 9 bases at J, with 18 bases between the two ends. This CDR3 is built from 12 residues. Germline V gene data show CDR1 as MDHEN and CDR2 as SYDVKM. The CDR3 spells CATGQLQEKAFF. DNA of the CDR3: TGTGCCACAGGCCAATTACAGGAGAAAGCTTTCTTT.

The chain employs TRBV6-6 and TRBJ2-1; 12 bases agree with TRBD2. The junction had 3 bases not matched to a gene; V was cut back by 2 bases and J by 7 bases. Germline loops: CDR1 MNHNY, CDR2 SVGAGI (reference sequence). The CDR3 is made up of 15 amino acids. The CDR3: CASSYPTSGRNEQFF. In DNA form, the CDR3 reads TGTGCCAGCAGTTACCCGACTAGCGGGAGAAATGAGCAGTTCTTC.